This section outlines one TCR beta chain sequence together with its context. Profiled with immunoSEQ multiplex PCR; TCRdb holds only in-frame clones, not every one. The repertoire has 56,000 or so clones, roughly 92% of them found once; the top ten carry 0.9% to 1.4%. This CDR3 comprises 16 residues. Germline lookup yields CDR1 SGHAT and CDR2 FQNNGV. V lost 3 bases, J lost 1 base, and 1 base stayed unmatched. These data belong to a study of cytomegalovirus exposure and HLA in healthy donors. Sequencing was carried out using PBMCs. This sequence was found in a man aged 18 to 30 in good health and CMV-seronegative. The V call is TRBV11-2, the J call TRBJ2-7; 15 bases align to TRBD2. CDR3 coding DNA: TGTGCCAGCAGCTTGGGGACTAGCGGGAGGTCCTACGAGCAGTACTTC. Its translation is CASSLGTSGRSYEQYF.